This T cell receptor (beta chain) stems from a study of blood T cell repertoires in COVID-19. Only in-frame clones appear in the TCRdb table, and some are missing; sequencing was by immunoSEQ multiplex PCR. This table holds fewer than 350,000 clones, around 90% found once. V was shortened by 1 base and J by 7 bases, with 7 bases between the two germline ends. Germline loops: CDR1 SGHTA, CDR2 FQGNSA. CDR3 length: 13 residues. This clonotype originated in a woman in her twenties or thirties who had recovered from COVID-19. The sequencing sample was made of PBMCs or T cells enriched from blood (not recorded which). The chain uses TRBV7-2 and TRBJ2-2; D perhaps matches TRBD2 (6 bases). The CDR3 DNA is TGTGCCAGCAGCTTAGGGCGGGGCGGGGAGCTGTTTTTT. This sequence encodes CASSLGRGGELFF.